These 29 T cell receptor beta chains share one sample of origin, sequenced in a study of response to subunit inactivated influenza vaccine. TCRdb ran MiXCR on the RT-PCR reads and lists one entry per CDR3 protein. The table has approximately 500,000 distinct CDR3 sequences, under 30% seen once. The same data also went into a second study, on T cells expressing NK-cell markers. That publication notes: The TCR beta cDNA came from 5'RACE template switching with UMIs.

Sample: CD4+ T cells sorted from PBMCs, taken 11 to 12 days after vaccination. Receptors originate from a middle-aged man who received an inactivated influenza vaccine.

This clonotype was recorded a few times. The chain employs TRBV20-1 and TRBJ2-7, with 10 bases that match TRBD2. V was pared by 3 bases and J by 4 bases, with 6 bases of the junction left unmatched. Germline values: CDR1 DFQATT, CDR2 SNEGSKA (reference sequence). This CDR3 region has 14 residues. The CDR3 bases are TGCAGTGCTAGCATAGCGGGAGGTTTGTACGAGCAGTACTTC. Protein: CSASIAGGLYEQYF.

The chain uses TRBV7-9 and TRBJ1-1; D unclear. The CDR3 is made up of 13 amino acids. V shed 5 bases and J shed 11 bases, with 18 bases lying between them. Germline V lookup: CDR1 SEHNR, CDR2 FQNEAQ (reference sequence). The CDR3 nucleotides read TGTGCCAGCAGCCCCCGGACGAGCCTTGGGGCTTTCTTT. As protein: CASSPRTSLGAFF. Filled out from reference TRBV7-9 and TRBJ1-1, the complete variable domain reads DTGVSQNPRHKITKRGQNVTFRCDPISEHNRLYWYRQTLGQGPEFLTYFQNEAQLEKSRLLSDRFSAERPKGSFSTLEIQRTEQGDSAMYLCASSPRTSLGAFFGQGTRLTVV.

J is TRBJ1-5 and V is TRBV5-1; weak D call: TRBD1 (5 bases). Looked up from germline, CDR1 is SGHRS and CDR2 is YFSETQ. The V end lost 0 bases, the J end lost 5 bases, and 12 bases lay between the germline ends. This CDR3 has 15 residues. Written as DNA, the CDR3 is TGCGCCAGCAGCTTGGAGGGCAGGGTCGATCAGCCCCAGCATTTT. Amino acids: CASSLEGRVDQPQHF.

This sequence joins TRBV24-1 and TRBJ2-1; 7 bases match TRBD2. The CDR3 extends over 16 amino acids. Unmatched junction bases numbered 11, after V lost 4 bases and J lost 6 bases. Germline CDR1 and CDR2: KGHDR and SFDVKD. This CDR3 is CATSDPGTMNPNEQFF. The CDR3 nucleotides are TGTGCCACCAGTGACCCCGGGACTATGAATCCCAATGAGCAGTTCTTC.

This clonotype was seen a handful of times. CDR3 residues: CASSLLVKTNSGANVLTF. The CDR3 DNA reads TGTGCCAGCAGCTTATTGGTTAAAACCAACTCTGGGGCCAACGTCCTGACTTTC. This sequence joins TRBV7-8 and TRBJ2-6; unclear D gene. The CDR3 runs 18 residues. Germline values: CDR1 SGHVS, CDR2 FQNEAQ. V was trimmed by 2 bases and J by 0 bases, leaving 14 bases between them.

The chain combines TRBV20-1 with TRBJ2-5; D is ambiguous. The CDR3 has 14 amino acids. The germline CDR1 and CDR2 sequences are DFQATT and SNEGSKA (reference sequence). Deletions cut 3 bases from V and 1 base from J, with 12 bases between. CDR3 amino acids: CSASKGSGQETQYF. The CDR3 DNA sequence: TGCAGTGCTAGTAAAGGGTCGGGCCAAGAGACCCAGTACTTC.

The rearrangement joins TRBV7-6 to TRBJ2-1; 9 bases match TRBD1. V gave up 4 bases and J gave up 8 bases; unmatched junction bases: 12. Germline CDR1 and CDR2: SGHVS and FNYEAQ. The CDR3 length is 16 residues. This CDR3 is CASSSFPGQGYDEQFF. The CDR3 region has the DNA TGTGCCAGCAGCTCATTCCCGGGACAGGGATACGATGAGCAGTTCTTC.

In its sample, this clonotype was seen many times. The rearrangement links TRBV5-6 to TRBJ1-2; D perhaps matches TRBD1 (6 bases). The V and J ends lost 7 bases and 3 bases respectively, with 19 bases between them. Germline loops: CDR1 SGHDT, CDR2 YYEEEE. The CDR3 is made up of 15 amino acids. The CDR3 loop reads CASLKDSIMDYGYTF. The CDR3 coding sequence is TGTGCCAGCCTCAAGGACAGTATTATGGACTATGGCTACACCTTC.

This chain connects TRBV6-1 to TRBJ2-3; perhaps D is TRBD1 or TRBD2 (5 bases each). The CDR3 has 15 residues. Trimming removed 3 bases at V and 3 bases at J, with 13 bases between. CDR1 MNHNS and CDR2 SASEGT come from the germline V gene. CDR3 residues: CASSDLRGSTDTQYF. CDR3 DNA sequence: TGTGCCAGCAGTGATTTGAGGGGTAGTACAGATACGCAGTATTTT.

This clonotype was detected only a few times. CDR3 in amino acids: CASSETGVGTGELFF. CDR3 DNA sequence: TGTGCCAGCAGTGAGACAGGGGTAGGAACCGGGGAGCTGTTTTTT. The V call is TRBV6-2 or TRBV6-3, the J call TRBJ2-2; 8 nucleotides match TRBD1. The CDR3 runs 15 residues. Losses at the gene ends were 5 bases for V and 5 bases for J; bases not matched to a gene: 7. The germline CDR1 and CDR2 sequences are MNHEY and SVGEGT.

V is TRBV15 and J is TRBJ2-3, with 12 bases that match TRBD2. This CDR3 has 20 amino acids. Germline CDR1 reads LNHNV; CDR2 reads YYDKDF (reference sequence). The J segment lost 4 bases and the V segment lost 0 bases, leaving 14 bases of the junction unmatched. This chain's CDR3 is CATSREAVWASGRASDTQYF. The CDR3 DNA sequence: TGTGCCACCAGCAGAGAGGCGGTCTGGGCTAGCGGGAGGGCCTCAGATACGCAGTATTTT.

This chain connects TRBV3-1 to TRBJ2-4; no clear D gene. Germline V gives CDR1 LGHDT, CDR2 YNNKEL (reference sequence). This CDR3 comprises 16 residues. Between the trimmed V and J ends, which lost 0 bases and 0 bases, there was a span of 9 bases. In DNA form, the CDR3 reads TGTGCCAGCAGCCAAGAGGGCATCCTAGCCAAAAACATTCAGTACTTC. This codes for CASSQEGILAKNIQYF.

This clonotype was seen at least ten times. V and J are TRBV7-2 and TRBJ2-3; tentative D call: TRBD2 (5 bases). Germline V gives CDR1 SGHTA, CDR2 FQGNSA. V gave up 2 bases and J gave up 6 bases, with 12 bases separating them. The CDR3 runs 14 residues. The CDR3 spells CASSLKRLIDTQYF. In nucleotides, the CDR3 is TGTGCCAGCAGCTTAAAGCGGCTAATCGATACGCAGTATTTT.

This chain joins TRBV29-1 and TRBJ2-7; no reliable D call. The CDR3 totals 13 residues. Germline V gene sequence: CDR1 SQVTM, CDR2 ANQGSEA. V shed 2 bases and J shed 2 bases, with 10 bases lying between them. CDR3 region: CSVETQAAYEQYF. The CDR3 DNA reads TGCAGCGTTGAAACTCAGGCAGCCTACGAGCAGTACTTC.

Only a few counts were recorded for this clonotype. V gene TRBV4-2 combines with J gene TRBJ2-2; 9 bases agree with TRBD1. CDR1 is LGHNA and CDR2 is YNFKEQ in the germline V gene. The CDR3 length is 15 residues. Trimming took 2 bases from V and 4 from J; bases not matched to a gene: 2. CDR3 region: CASSQLTGGTGELFF. The CDR3 bases are TGTGCCAGCAGCCAACTGACAGGGGGCACCGGGGAGCTGTTTTTT.

In its sample, this clonotype was seen a few times. The germline gene is not matched at one end of the junction; a read error may be the cause. The V call is TRBV7-7, the J call TRBJ2-5; D remains unclear. The CDR3 covers 16 residues. CDR1 and CDR2 from the germline V gene are SSHAT and FNYEAQ (reference sequence). The DNA of the CDR3 is TGTGCTAGCAGCTTAGGCGGCGTCCCCTTCCAAGAGACCCAGTACTTC. This translates into CASSLGGVPFQETQYF. The full variable domain, its missing parts supplied by reference TRBV7-7 and TRBJ2-5, is GAGVSQSPRYKVTKRGQDVTLRCDPISSHATLYWYQQALGQGPEFLTYFNYEAQPDKSGLPSDRFSAERPEGSISTLTIQRTEQRDSAMYRCASSLGGVPFQETQYFGPGTRLLVL.

This clonotype was seen a handful of times. V is TRBV28 and J is TRBJ2-7; 7 positions agree with TRBD1. The CDR3 totals 14 residues. V was pared by 6 bases and J by 2 bases, with 7 bases of the junction left unmatched. From germline, CDR1 is MDHEN and CDR2 SYDVKM. CDR3 residues: CASRNPGTAYEQYF. For the CDR3, the DNA is TGTGCCAGCAGAAACCCCGGGACAGCCTACGAGCAGTACTTC.

Only a few counts were recorded for this clonotype. This sequence joins TRBV3-1 and TRBJ2-3; 10 bases are shared with TRBD1. CDR3 length equals 17 residues. The trim removed 1 base at V and 3 bases at J, leaving 7 bases unmatched. Per germline, CDR1 LGHDT and CDR2 YNNKEL (reference sequence). DNA of the CDR3: TGTGCCAGCAGCCAAGTCCCGCGGGACAGGGGAACAGATACGCAGTATTTT. The encoded protein is CASSQVPRDRGTDTQYF.

This chain connects TRBV12-3 or TRBV12-4 to TRBJ2-2; no definite D call. Trimming stripped 3 bases from V and 0 bases from J, with 8 bases between. This CDR3 contains 15 residues. Written as DNA, the CDR3 is TGTGCCAGCAGTTTTATTTGGGCGAACACCGGGGAGCTGTTTTTT. This translates into CASSFIWANTGELFF.

This clonotype was seen a few times. The V gene is TRBV7-8, the J gene TRBJ1-1; tentative D call: TRBD1 (5 bases). Germline CDR1 reads SGHVS; CDR2 reads FQNEAQ. Trimming took off 6 bases at V and 3 bases at J, with 14 bases between the two ends. The CDR3 is 14 amino acids. This CDR3 reads CASRTQGAYTEAFF. DNA for the CDR3: TGTGCCAGCAGGACTCAGGGTGCCTACACTGAAGCTTTCTTT. Combining the CDR3 with reference TRBV7-8 and TRBJ1-1 gives the whole variable domain GAGVSQSPRYKVAKRGQDVALRCDPISGHVSLFWYQQALGQGPEFLTYFQNEAQLDKSGLPSDRFFAERPEGSVSTLKIQRTQQEDSAVYLCASRTQGAYTEAFFGQGTRLTVV.

This rearrangement joins TRBV7-2 to TRBJ2-7; 7 nucleotides line up with TRBD1. J lost 5 bases, V lost 5 bases, and 9 bases had no gene match. Germline values: CDR1 SGHTA, CDR2 FQGNSA. CDR3 size: 14 residues. CDR3 DNA sequence: TGTGCCAGCAGCCCAGGCCAGGGGGTTCACGAGCAGTACTTC. Its translation is CASSPGQGVHEQYF.

The chain couples TRBV6-1 to TRBJ1-6; D ambiguous. This CDR3 is 17 amino acids long. V was trimmed by 6 bases and J by 0 bases, leaving 15 bases between them. Looked up from germline, CDR1 is MNHNS and CDR2 is SASEGT. The CDR3 here is CASRVVADTSYNSPLHF. CDR3 DNA sequence: TGTGCCAGCAGGGTCGTCGCAGATACCTCCTATAATTCACCCCTCCACTTT.

This clonotype has a handful of counts. The chain is built from TRBV6-6 and TRBJ1-2; D possibly corresponds to TRBD1 (5 bases). Trimming took 6 bases from V and 4 from J, leaving 12 bases between them. This CDR3 contains 13 residues. Germline assignment: CDR1 MNHNY and CDR2 SVGAGI (reference sequence). The CDR3 bases are TGTGCCAGCAGCTCCGACAGCTCCTATGGCTACACCTTC. Amino acid sequence: CASSSDSSYGYTF.

The rearrangement joins TRBV18 to TRBJ1-6; D unclear. The CDR3 runs 12 residues. Trimming cost V 6 bases and J 10 bases, with 10 bases left between them. Germline V gene lookup returns CDR1 KGHSH and CDR2 LQKENI. The CDR3: CASSVLGSPLHF. For the CDR3, the DNA is TGTGCCAGCTCGGTATTAGGATCACCCCTCCACTTT.

The V call is TRBV20-1, the J call TRBJ2-5, with 12 nucleotides matching TRBD2. CDR1 and CDR2 from the germline V gene are DFQATT and SNEGSKA (reference sequence). CDR3 length: 17 amino acids. J lost 2 bases, V lost 4 bases, and 11 bases had no gene match. Written as DNA, the CDR3 is TGCAGTGCTATGACTAGCGGGAGTCGGGCCACGCAAGAGACCCAGTACTTC. Translated: CSAMTSGSRATQETQYF.

This clonotype was detected only a few times. CDR3 residues: CASSYGTGRVETQYF. The CDR3 DNA follows: TGTGCCAGCAGTTACGGGACAGGGAGAGTGGAGACCCAGTACTTC. The genes are TRBV6-2 or TRBV6-3 and TRBJ2-5, with 9 bases fitting TRBD1. The V and J ends lost 2 bases and 5 bases, in that order; junction bases with no gene match: 6. CDR1 and CDR2 (germline): MNHEY, SVGEGT. CDR3 size: 15 residues.

This clonotype has only a few counts. V is TRBV29-1 and J is TRBJ1-1; D ambiguous. The CDR3 length is 13 residues. CDR1 and CDR2 from the germline V gene are SQVTM and ANQGSEA. Trimming stripped 5 bases from V and 0 bases from J, with 10 bases between. The CDR3: CSVCGVLNTEAFF. The CDR3 DNA sequence: TGCAGCGTTTGCGGGGTCCTGAACACTGAAGCTTTCTTT.

The chain couples TRBV12-3 or TRBV12-4 to TRBJ1-6; D is perhaps TRBD1 (5 bases). This CDR3 region has 14 residues. The V end was cut by 6 bases, the J end by 9 bases, with 15 bases between. CDR3 region: CASSPSGGSSPLHF. The DNA of the CDR3 is TGTGCCAGCAGCCCATCCGGGGGGAGTTCACCCCTCCACTTT.

V gene TRBV7-9 combines with J gene TRBJ2-7; 8 nucleotides line up with TRBD2. V trimming: 7 bases; J trimming: 5 bases; junction bases outside the gene matches: 13. The CDR3 is made up of 15 amino acids. Germline CDR1 reads SEHNR; CDR2 reads FQNEAQ (reference sequence). The CDR3 sequence is CASKGGSGSPHEQYF. The CDR3 DNA sequence: TGTGCCAGCAAAGGGGGAAGCGGGAGTCCCCACGAGCAGTACTTC.